This entry lists 27 T cell receptor beta chains sequenced from one sample in a study of T cells in Graves' hyperthyroidism and ophthalmopathy. There were TCR beta CDR3 regions amplified from RNA transcripts. Using the HTBI primer set, a first-round RT-PCR was run on the TCR CDR3. Using its own MiXCR run on the multiplex PCR reads, TCRdb lists one record per CDR3 protein. The sample yields some 580,000 distinct CDR3 sequences, approximately 15% seen once. The sequenced sample consisted of blood. Receptors were obtained from a woman in her thirties or forties with Graves' ophthalmopathy.

This clonotype has at least ten counts. The chain links TRBV28 to TRBJ1-1, with D possibly matching TRBD1 (6 bases). This CDR3 comprises 14 residues. V was shortened by 8 bases and J by 5 bases, with 18 bases between the two germline ends. Germline CDR1 is MDHEN and CDR2 is SYDVKM. The CDR3 region is CASYAHQGTTEAFF. CDR3 nucleotide sequence: TGTGCCAGCTATGCCCATCAGGGGACGACTGAAGCTTTCTTT.

This clonotype was observed many times. The rearrangement links TRBV6-1 to TRBJ2-7, with 7 bases fitting TRBD2. The CDR3 loop spans 14 amino acids. Per the germline V gene, CDR1 is MNHNS and CDR2 is SASEGT. J lost 0 bases, V lost 6 bases, and 5 bases had no gene match. The DNA of the CDR3 is TGTGCCAGCAGAGGAGGGACTACCTCCTACGAGCAGTACTTC. Protein: CASRGGTTSYEQYF.

This clonotype was observed a handful of times. A much more abundant neighbour one base away suggests this may be a read error. The rearrangement uses TRBV3-1 and TRBJ1-1; D gene uncertain. The germline V gene has CDR1 LGHDT and CDR2 YNNKEL (reference sequence). There are 13 residues in the CDR3. As DNA, the CDR3 is TGTGCCAGCAGCTTTCAGGAGAACACTGTAGCTTTCTTT. Translated, it gives CASSFQENTVAFF.

The table lists this clonotype with a few counts. This chain links TRBV29-1 with TRBJ2-5; a possible D gene is TRBD1 (6 bases). Germline-derived CDR1 and CDR2 are SQVTM and ANQGSEA. V was clipped by 6 bases and J by 1 base, with 9 bases between them. The CDR3 loop spans 12 amino acids. The CDR3 here is CSVTGLQETQYF. DNA for the CDR3: TGCAGCGTCACAGGGCTCCAAGAGACCCAGTACTTC.

The chain links TRBV30 to TRBJ1-5, with D hard to call. The germline V gene encodes CDR1 GTSNPN and CDR2 SVGIG (reference sequence). This CDR3 has 15 residues. Trimming cost V 1 base and J 9 bases, with 19 bases left between them. CDR3 in amino acids: CAWSGTDSARGPQHF. CDR3 sequence (DNA): TGTGCCTGGAGTGGAACAGATTCCGCCCGAGGGCCCCAGCATTTT.

This clonotype has just a few counts. This sequence joins TRBV4-1 and TRBJ2-7, with D possibly being TRBD1 or TRBD2 (6 bases each). The ends were cut back, 3 bases at V and 0 bases at J, with 18 bases in the middle. Per germline, CDR1 MGHRA and CDR2 YSYEKL. CDR3 length: 17 residues. Here the CDR3 reads CASSHLGGWRSSYEQYF. The CDR3 DNA sequence: TGCGCCAGCAGCCATTTGGGGGGCTGGAGGAGCTCCTACGAGCAGTACTTC.

Ten or more counts support this clonotype. CDR3 DNA: TGTGCCAGCTCAGGACGGGGTAGGGAATATAGCAATCAGCCCCAGCATTTT. Residues: CASSGRGREYSNQPQHF. The chain recombines TRBV6-1 with TRBJ1-5; D unresolved. Looked up from germline, CDR1 is MNHNS and CDR2 is SASEGT. Trimming took off 8 bases at V and 0 bases at J, with 20 bases between the two ends. This CDR3 is 17 amino acids long.

The sample holds many counts of this clonotype. The chain couples TRBV11-2 to TRBJ2-1, with TRBD2 matching over 10 bases. The germline V gene has CDR1 SGHAT and CDR2 FQNNGV. Trimming removed 3 bases from V and 2 bases from J; junction bases left unmatched: 1. CDR3 length: 15 residues. Written as DNA, the CDR3 is TGTGCCAGCAGCTTTGGACTAGCGGCCTACAATGAGCAGTTCTTC. Protein sequence: CASSFGLAAYNEQFF.

The chain joins TRBV7-9 to TRBJ2-1; 15 bases agree with TRBD2. V lost 5 bases to trimming and J lost 5 bases; unmatched junction nucleotides: 7. The germline V gene encodes CDR1 SEHNR and CDR2 FQNEAQ (reference sequence). The CDR3 covers 17 residues. CDR3 sequence: CASSLHGTSGGNNEQFF. DNA for the CDR3: TGTGCCAGCAGCCTACACGGGACTAGCGGGGGGAACAATGAGCAGTTCTTC.

As DNA, the CDR3 is TGCAGTGCTAGGGGACTGGGACAGGGAGCCTCTGGAAACACCATATATTTT. This codes for CSARGLGQGASGNTIYF. The V and J genes are TRBV20-1 and TRBJ1-3; 9 bases fit TRBD1. The germline CDR1 and CDR2 sequences are DFQATT and SNEGSKA (reference sequence). V was clipped by 3 bases and J by 0 bases; unmatched bases: 9. This CDR3 has 17 amino acids.

Worth noting for this clonotype: A much larger clonotype is one base distant, so this may be a read error. This is likely a read error, given that the CDR3 carries no conserved phenylalanine or tryptophan at its end. The genes are TRBV18 and TRBJ2-5; D unresolved. Germline loops: CDR1 KGHSH, CDR2 LQKENI. Trimming shortened V by 3 bases and J by 3 bases, and 2 bases separated the two germline ends. This CDR3 region has 11 residues. The CDR3 nucleotides are TGTGCCAGCTCACCCAAAGAGACCCAGTACCTC. It translates to CASSPKETQYL.

This clonotype was counted only a few times. The gene calls are TRBV20-1 and TRBJ2-7; TRBD1 matches at 7 bases. This CDR3 contains 14 residues. J lost 2 bases, V lost 4 bases, and 8 bases had no gene match. Per germline, CDR1 DFQATT and CDR2 SNEGSKA (reference sequence). The CDR3 DNA follows: TGCAGTGCTACCCCGACAGGGTCCGCCTACGAGCAGTACTTC. Amino acids: CSATPTGSAYEQYF.

This chain uses TRBV20-1 with TRBJ2-5; no clear D. The CDR3 is 12 residues long. The V gene's germline CDR1 is DFQATT and CDR2 SNEGSKA (reference sequence). CDR3 bases: TGCATTGCCTGGCGGCCCGAAGAGACCCAGTACTTC. Protein: CIAWRPEETQYF.

This clonotype was found many times. V gene TRBV30 combines with J gene TRBJ1-1; no firm D call. Trimming cost V 6 bases and J 4 bases, with 9 bases left between them. In germline, CDR1 is GTSNPN, CDR2 SVGIG (reference sequence). The CDR3 sequence is 11 residues long. The CDR3 is CACAQATEAFF. DNA of the CDR3: TGTGCCTGTGCTCAAGCCACTGAAGCTTTCTTT.

Here the CDR3 reads CAWEPGTGEYEQYF. The CDR3 DNA follows: TGTGCCTGGGAACCCGGGACAGGGGAATACGAGCAGTACTTC. V usage is TRBV30 and J usage is TRBJ2-7; 10 bases agree with TRBD1. The V gene's germline CDR1 is GTSNPN and CDR2 SVGIG (reference sequence). The trim removed 5 bases at V and 4 bases at J, leaving 8 bases unmatched. The length of the CDR3 is 14 residues.

This clonotype has ten or more counts. This chain uses TRBV18 with TRBJ1-1; D is unresolved. The CDR3 totals 13 residues. V lost 8 bases and J 2 bases, leaving 12 bases between the germline ends. Germline lookup yields CDR1 KGHSH and CDR2 LQKENI. The CDR3 spells CASTQAPNTEAFF. CDR3 nucleotide sequence: TGTGCCAGCACTCAAGCACCCAACACTGAAGCTTTCTTT.

In its sample, this clonotype was seen many times. The CDR3 protein is CASSRQGGLADTQYF. In DNA, the CDR3 is TGTGCCAGCAGTCGACAGGGAGGTTTGGCGGATACGCAGTATTTT. The chain is built from TRBV6-1 and TRBJ2-3, with D possibly being TRBD1 (7 bases). The CDR3 loop spans 15 amino acids. Germline values: CDR1 MNHNS, CDR2 SASEGT. Trimming left V 5 bases short and J 6 bases short, with 18 bases between.

This clonotype came up many times. The V and J genes are TRBV3-1 and TRBJ1-3; 8 bases are shared with TRBD1. Losses at the gene ends were 4 bases for V and 4 bases for J; bases not matched to a gene: 6. The CDR3 covers 15 residues. Germline CDR1 LGHDT, CDR2 YNNKEL (reference sequence). In DNA form, the CDR3 reads TGTGCCAGCAGCCTCGGACAGGGTTTCGGAAACACCATATATTTT. Translation gives CASSLGQGFGNTIYF.

This clonotype was seen at least ten times. The chain links TRBV6-1 to TRBJ1-2, with D possibly matching TRBD1 (5 bases). The V end was cut by 6 bases, the J end by 4 bases, with 18 bases between. From germline, CDR1 is MNHNS and CDR2 SASEGT. This CDR3 contains 15 residues. Here the CDR3 DNA reads TGTGCCAGCAGCCCCGGACGGAGGCAGGGCTATGGCTACACCTTC. This encodes CASSPGRRQGYGYTF.

This clonotype was recorded only once. A read error may be the cause here, since a much bigger clone is one base away. The chain is built from TRBV3-1 and TRBJ2-1, with TRBD2 matching 7 bases. The CDR3 has 17 amino acids. Germline lookup yields CDR1 LGHDT and CDR2 YNNKEL (reference sequence). J was trimmed by 0 bases and V by 0 bases; bases with no gene match: 5. DNA for the CDR3: TGTGCCAGCAGCCAAGATTGGGGGGGAGCCTCCTACAATGAGCAGTTCTTC. Its protein product is CASSQDWGGASYNEQFF.

J is TRBJ2-7 and V is TRBV19; 10 bases fit TRBD2. Germline lookup yields CDR1 LNHDA and CDR2 SQIVND (reference sequence). The CDR3 sequence is 14 residues long. V shed 8 bases, J shed 4 bases, and the junction held 8 bases outside the gene matches. CDR3 sequence reads: CASSSGTSEYEQYF. The CDR3 DNA follows: TGTGCCAGTTCCTCCGGGACTAGCGAGTACGAGCAGTACTTC. Full variable domain (rest looked up from reference TRBV19 and TRBJ2-7): DGGITQSPKYLFRKEGQNVTLSCEQNLNHDAMYWYRQDPGQGLRLIYYSQIVNDFQKGDIAEGYSVSREKKESFPLTVTSAQKNPTAFYLCASSSGTSEYEQYFGPGTRLTVT.

This clonotype has ten or more counts. This chain connects TRBV3-1 to TRBJ1-1; D may be TRBD1 (6 bases). Between the trimmed V and J ends, which lost 6 bases and 1 base, there was a span of 9 bases. Germline assignment: CDR1 LGHDT and CDR2 YNNKEL (reference sequence). This CDR3 contains 13 residues. The CDR3 bases are TGTGCCAGCAGAAAGGGACAGAACACTGAAGCTTTCTTT. Its translation: CASRKGQNTEAFF.

This clonotype was seen more than once but under ten times. The rearrangement links TRBV6-1 to TRBJ2-1; possibly TRBD1 for D (7 bases). The CDR3 sequence is 18 residues long. The germline V gene encodes CDR1 MNHNS and CDR2 SASEGT. V was cut by 3 bases and J by 9 bases, with 27 bases left in between. The CDR3 nucleotides are TGTGCCAGCAGTGAGACTTCCACAGGGGTCGGGGGTATTAGTGAGCAGTTCTTC. Its protein is CASSETSTGVGGISEQFF.

The chain employs TRBV19 and TRBJ1-1; the D is unclear. V shed 7 bases and J shed 2 bases, with 11 bases lying between them. CDR3 length: 13 amino acids. CDR1 and CDR2 (germline): LNHDA, SQIVND (reference sequence). Here the CDR3 DNA reads TGTGCCAGTACAACAGTCCGAAACACTGAAGCTTTCTTT. It codes for CASTTVRNTEAFF.

This clonotype was counted many times. The CDR3 sequence: CASSLAGLAGDEQYF. As DNA, the CDR3 is TGCGCCAGCAGCTTGGCCGGACTAGCGGGAGACGAGCAGTACTTC. V is TRBV5-1 and J is TRBJ2-7; 13 bases line up with TRBD2. The junction had 2 bases not matched to a gene; V was cut back by 0 bases and J by 5 bases. This CDR3 comprises 15 residues. Per germline, CDR1 SGHRS and CDR2 YFSETQ.

V usage is TRBV28 and J usage is TRBJ2-1, with D hard to call. The CDR3 consists of 15 residues. Per the germline V gene, CDR1 is MDHEN and CDR2 is SYDVKM. Trimming stripped 5 bases from V and 0 bases from J, with 11 bases between. The CDR3 region is CASSPGHSSYNEQFF. CDR3 DNA: TGTGCCAGCAGTCCCGGCCATAGCTCCTACAATGAGCAGTTCTTC.

This clonotype has only a few counts. The chain carries TRBV30 and TRBJ1-1, with D perhaps TRBD1 (6 bases). Germline CDR1 reads GTSNPN; CDR2 reads SVGIG (reference sequence). V was shortened by 2 bases and J by 7 bases, with 17 bases between the two germline ends. The CDR3 has 14 amino acids. The chain's CDR3 is CAWSLRQAQVEAFF. Written as DNA, the CDR3 is TGTGCCTGGAGTTTGAGACAGGCTCAAGTTGAAGCTTTCTTT.